Described below is a single T cell receptor beta chain sequence and its context. Its antigen is undetermined. The CDR3 sequence is 12 residues long. V lost 1 base and J lost 5, with 4 bases in between. Germline CDR1 MGHRA, CDR2 YSYEKL. The source of the sample is a study of cytomegalovirus exposure and HLA in healthy donors. Study results and caveats: Later analysis placed DRB1 highest and HLA-C lowest in TCR association rates, which differed by HLA locus. It emerged from a later analysis that several of the most significant clusters appeared to be linked to common viral pathogens. Some TCR beta chains (roughly 160 of them) were listed as cytomegalovirus-associated.

Use of 60 Vbeta and 13 Jbeta primers characterized the PCR. Assay used: immunoSEQ multiplex PCR; TCRdb lists only in-frame clones, some missing. This repertoire shows about 160,000 clones, roughly 88% found once; its top ten account for approximately 1.5%. The J gene is TRBJ2-3, the V gene TRBV4-1; D is unclear. The sequence derives from a woman under 30 in good health and CMV-seronegative. The sequencing input was PBMCs. The CDR3 bases are TGCGCCAGCAGCCAAGTATTAGATACGCAGTATTTT. Translating it yields CASSQVLDTQYF.